These 22 T cell receptor beta chains originate from one sample sequenced in a study of control samples from healthy donors and cancer patients. Data came from immunoSEQ multiplex PCR; TCRdb stores just in-frame clones and leaves some out. The sample has 150,000 to 200,000 clones, about 91% seen once. Sequencing input: blood. These receptors came from a woman aged 30 to 39 in good health.

The rearrangement links TRBV29-1 to TRBJ1-2, with 11 positions matching TRBD1. The CDR3 is 13 amino acids. Germline values: CDR1 SQVTM, CDR2 ANQGSEA. V gave up 7 bases and J gave up 5 bases; unmatched junction bases: 6. The CDR3 loop reads CSARTGGGYGYTF. Written as DNA, the CDR3 is TGCAGCGCCCGGACAGGGGGCGGTTATGGCTACACCTTC.

The rearrangement joins TRBV18 to TRBJ1-2; D gene unclear. The CDR3 spans 13 residues. Trimming left V 3 bases short and J 7 bases short, with 12 bases between. CDR1 is KGHSH and CDR2 is LQKENI in the germline V gene. The DNA for the CDR3 is TGTGCCAGCTCACCCTTCGTAGAGGGTGGCTACACCTTC. Protein product: CASSPFVEGGYTF.

The rearrangement joins TRBV11-2 to TRBJ2-1; 10 nucleotides align to TRBD2. The CDR3 sequence is 15 residues long. Germline V gene data show CDR1 as SGHAT and CDR2 as FQNNGV. Trimming cost V 1 base and J 9 bases; bases outside gene matches: 6. The CDR3 DNA is TGTGCCAGCAGCTTAGGTTGGCTAGCGGGAGTTGAGCAGTTCTTC. This translates into CASSLGWLAGVEQFF.

The chain uses TRBV12-3 or TRBV12-4 and TRBJ1-3, with a tentative D call TRBD1 (5 bases). This CDR3 is 11 amino acids long. Trimming took off 3 bases at V and 9 bases at J, with 6 bases between the two ends. The CDR3 protein is CASSFGATIYF. CDR3 nucleotides: TGTGCCAGCAGTTTTGGGGCCACCATATATTTT.

The chain employs TRBV19 and TRBJ2-7; D possibly uses TRBD1 or TRBD2 (5 bases each). The length of the CDR3 is 12 residues. Deletions cut 8 bases from V and 3 bases from J, with 11 bases between. CDR1 LNHDA and CDR2 SQIVND come from the germline V gene (reference sequence). The CDR3 nucleotides read TGTGCCAGTCGGGACCTCGACTACGAGCAGTACTTC. Protein sequence: CASRDLDYEQYF.

In this sample, this clone turned up a few times. The V gene is TRBV5-5, the J gene TRBJ2-1; TRBD2 aligns across 9 bases. CDR1 and CDR2 (germline): SGHKS, YYEKEE (reference sequence). V lost 0 bases, J lost 4 bases, and 2 bases stayed unmatched. The CDR3 extends over 15 amino acids. The CDR3 reads CASSLGSGGYNEQFF. CDR3 in DNA: TGTGCCAGCAGCTTGGGAAGCGGGGGGTACAATGAGCAGTTCTTC.

CDR3 amino acids: CASNFSPSETQYF. The CDR3 DNA follows: TGTGCCAGCAATTTTTCCCCGTCGGAGACCCAGTACTTC. This chain connects TRBV6-5 to TRBJ2-5; D remains unclear. Trimming stripped 7 bases from V and 5 bases from J, with 14 bases between. The CDR3 runs 13 residues. Germline-derived CDR1 and CDR2 are MNHEY and SVGAGI.

The V gene is TRBV6-6, the J gene TRBJ2-2; the match to TRBD2 covers 7 bases. Per germline, CDR1 MNHNY and CDR2 SVGAGI (reference sequence). V shed 6 bases, J shed 5 bases, and the junction held 9 bases outside the gene matches. This CDR3 comprises 15 residues. The CDR3 region is CASRARLASTGELFF. The CDR3, as DNA: TGTGCCAGCAGGGCCAGACTAGCCTCGACCGGGGAGCTGTTTTTT.

This chain connects TRBV19 to TRBJ2-2; 13 bases are shared with TRBD2. The CDR3 is 16 residues long. CDR1 is LNHDA and CDR2 is SQIVND in the germline V gene (reference sequence). V was clipped by 5 bases and J by 6 bases; unmatched bases: 6. CDR3 residues: CASSAAGLAGPGELFF. The CDR3 region has the DNA TGTGCCAGTAGTGCGGCGGGACTAGCGGGACCCGGGGAGCTGTTTTTT.

The V and J genes are TRBV4-1 and TRBJ1-2; possibly TRBD1 for D (5 bases). CDR3 length: 14 residues. Germline V lookup: CDR1 MGHRA, CDR2 YSYEKL. The V and J ends lost 1 base and 5 bases respectively, with 11 bases between them. The CDR3 reads CASSQVAGVYGYTF. CDR3 DNA: TGCGCCAGCAGCCAAGTCGCGGGGGTGTATGGCTACACCTTC.

This sequence joins TRBV4-2 and TRBJ1-4, with D perhaps TRBD1 (6 bases). V was trimmed by 0 bases and J by 2 bases, leaving 13 bases between them. Germline lookup yields CDR1 LGHNA and CDR2 YNFKEQ. The CDR3 has 17 residues. This chain's CDR3 is CASSQDKWGATNEKLFF. The CDR3 DNA sequence: TGTGCCAGCAGCCAAGATAAGTGGGGGGCTACTAATGAAAAACTGTTTTTT.

V usage is TRBV6-4 and J usage is TRBJ2-1; D remains unclear. From germline, CDR1 is MRHNA and CDR2 SNTAGT. V gave up 5 bases and J gave up 0 bases, with 8 bases separating them. The CDR3 is made up of 14 amino acids. Here the CDR3 reads CASSPWVSYNEQFF. In DNA, the CDR3 is TGTGCCAGCAGTCCGTGGGTCTCCTACAATGAGCAGTTCTTC.

V usage is TRBV7-2 and J usage is TRBJ1-6; perhaps TRBD1 as D (5 bases). CDR1 SGHTA and CDR2 FQGNSA come from the germline V gene. V lost 5 bases and J 4 bases, leaving 18 bases between the germline ends. The length of the CDR3 is 17 residues. The CDR3 DNA reads as TGTGCCAGCAGCCTAGACAGAACGGAGGGGTATAATTCACCCCTCCACTTT. This sequence encodes CASSLDRTEGYNSPLHF.

The V gene is TRBV5-1, the J gene TRBJ2-1; 9 bases align to TRBD2. V trimming: 2 bases; J trimming: 8 bases; junction bases outside the gene matches: 11. The CDR3 covers 16 residues. The germline gives CDR1 SGHRS, CDR2 YFSETQ. The DNA for the CDR3 is TGCGCCAGCAGCTTTCTACGCGGGGGGGCCTCGGATGAGCAGTTCTTC. Amino acid sequence: CASSFLRGGASDEQFF.

A single count supports this clone. The chain carries TRBV15 and TRBJ2-1, with D perhaps matching TRBD2 (6 bases). Deletions cut 0 bases from V and 1 base from J, with 13 bases between. CDR1 is LNHNV, CDR2 YYDKDF, per germline (reference sequence). There are 17 residues in the CDR3. The CDR3, as DNA: TGTGCCACCAGCAGAGAAACTTTCGGGAGTTCCTACAATGAGCAGTTCTTC. As protein: CATSRETFGSSYNEQFF.

J is TRBJ2-5 and V is TRBV6-5; possibly TRBD2 for D (6 bases). V lost 6 bases to trimming and J lost 2 bases, with 13 bases between them. This CDR3 has 14 amino acids. Per germline, CDR1 MNHEY and CDR2 SVGAGI. CDR3 DNA sequence: TGTGCCAGCAGGCTGGGGGACTCACAAGAGACCCAGTACTTC. Translation gives CASRLGDSQETQYF.

The genes are TRBV4-2 and TRBJ2-3; no reliable D call. The V gene's germline CDR1 is LGHNA and CDR2 YNFKEQ. Trimming stripped 0 bases from V and 4 bases from J, with 14 bases between. The CDR3 consists of 16 residues. CDR3 nucleotides: TGTGCCAGCAGCCAAGAAATTTTAGGTAACCCAGATACGCAGTATTTT. It specifies CASSQEILGNPDTQYF.

The V call is TRBV2, the J call TRBJ1-2; D call uncertain. The germline V and J ends were trimmed by 3 bases and 4 bases, with 6 bases remaining between them. In germline, CDR1 is SNHLY, CDR2 FYNNEI. The CDR3 extends over 12 amino acids. CDR3: CASSEDGYGYTF. The CDR3 DNA reads as TGTGCCAGCAGTGAGGACGGCTATGGCTACACCTTC.

The genes are TRBV7-8 and TRBJ2-3, with no clear D. The V gene lost 3 bases and the J gene lost 6 bases, with 10 bases spanning the gap. This CDR3 is 13 amino acids long. Germline-derived CDR1 and CDR2 are SGHVS and FQNEAQ. In nucleotides, the CDR3 is TGTGCCAGCAGCTTTCCGGCTGGTGATACGCAGTATTTT. Its protein is CASSFPAGDTQYF.

The chain joins TRBV6-5 to TRBJ2-2, with 9 bases that match TRBD1. CDR1 MNHEY and CDR2 SVGAGI come from the germline V gene. Trimming took 6 bases from V and 3 from J; bases not matched to a gene: 5. The CDR3 extends over 15 amino acids. CDR3: CASRARTGDTGELFF. The CDR3 DNA follows: TGTGCCAGCAGAGCGAGGACAGGGGACACCGGGGAGCTGTTTTTT.

This clone was picked up a small number of times. The chain employs TRBV28 and TRBJ1-3, with a weak D call TRBD1 (6 bases). V lost 2 bases and J lost 0, with 14 bases in between. The CDR3 extends over 17 amino acids. The germline V gene has CDR1 MDHEN and CDR2 SYDVKM. CDR3 region: CASSLAGAWGSGNTIYF. The DNA of the CDR3 is TGTGCCAGCAGTTTAGCGGGGGCCTGGGGCTCTGGAAACACCATATATTTT.

The chain links TRBV7-9 to TRBJ2-1; D is unclear. This CDR3 is built from 17 residues. The germline V and J ends were trimmed by 2 bases and 7 bases, with 21 bases remaining between them. The germline gives CDR1 SEHNR, CDR2 FQNEAQ (reference sequence). This CDR3 is CASSLSSARRFGNEQFF. The CDR3 coding sequence is TGTGCCAGCAGCTTAAGTTCGGCAAGGCGGTTCGGGAATGAGCAGTTCTTC.